These T cell receptor beta chains were read from a single sample in a study of blood T cell repertoires in COVID-19. Only in-frame clones appear in the TCRdb table, and some are missing; sequencing was by immunoSEQ multiplex PCR. The data show approximately 200,000 clones, around 75% seen once. The sequenced sample was peripheral blood. These receptors were taken from a human donor in a cohort sampled during active COVID-19. CDR3s include the opening cysteine and the closing phenylalanine or tryptophan.

TRBV4-3	TRBJ1-1	CASSQDLRYTEAFF
TRBV2	TRBJ2-7	CASSPRTSGSYEQYF
TRBV27	TRBJ2-5	CASSLGGAGETQYF
TRBV18	TRBJ1-1	CASSLQGAYTEAFF
TRBV3-1/TRBV3-2	TRBJ1-5	CASSQGSQGNQPQHF
TRBV27	TRBJ2-7	CASRLAGAGTYEQYF
TRBV12-2	TRBJ1-1	CASVDRRNTEAFF
TRBV7-2	TRBJ2-1	CASSLDKASGRGEQFF
TRBV6-6	TRBJ2-7	CASSYRGQGAREQYF
TRBV9	TRBJ2-1	CASSGGTSGIFYNEQFF
TRBV28	TRBJ2-7	CASSFVRGVYEQYF
TRBV15	TRBJ2-3	CATSRPPGLAGVGGTDTQYF
TRBV30	TRBJ1-2	CAWSDSTGGYYGYTF
TRBV5-1	TRBJ1-2	CASSNRGPLPYGYTF
TRBV7-6	TRBJ2-7	CASSLGGSGVTYEQYF
TRBV9	TRBJ1-2	CASSSGQGSSYGYTF
TRBV3-1/TRBV3-2	TRBJ2-2	CASSYYAGELFF
TRBV5-1	TRBJ2-5	CASSLGQGGYETQYF
TRBV6-5	TRBJ1-1	CASSYSRRGANTEAFF
TRBV25-1	TRBJ2-3	CASSEVALRADTQYF
TRBV30	TRBJ2-5	CAWALSVGETQYF
TRBV9	TRBJ1-4	CASSVATGTGRNEKLFF
TRBV11-1	TRBJ2-5	CASRRRDGETQYF
TRBV2	TRBJ1-5	CASSEEPTGVGQPQHF
TRBV14	TRBJ1-2	CASSHLLGGASSYGYTF
TRBV7-2	TRBJ2-2	CASSLTPASGRARELFF
TRBV2	TRBJ2-5	CASFLTRSETQYF
TRBV7-9	TRBJ1-2	CASSLGGKAYGYTF
TRBV27	TRBJ1-6	CASSARSTGGRSPLHF
TRBV28	TRBJ2-1	CASSSGDYNEQFF
TRBV4-1	TRBJ2-2	CASGVQGSGTGELFF
TRBV11-2	TRBJ2-7	CASSLRGLISYEQYF
TRBV6-5	TRBJ2-7	CASSRDLAGSYEQYF
TRBV5-4	TRBJ2-2	CASSGTGNTGELFF
TRBV19	TRBJ2-7	CASSFRDRGWDEQYF
TRBV19	TRBJ1-3	CASSPTSGNTIYF
TRBV27	TRBJ2-7	CASSSGQGVGREYF
TRBV7-9	TRBJ2-5	CASSPQASGKETQYF
TRBV6-5	TRBJ2-7	CASSNLAGVSEQYF
TRBV18	TRBJ1-2	CASSPLTGNYGYTF
TRBV19	TRBJ2-7	CASSIGGTSVIRKQYF
TRBV6-6	TRBJ1-6	CASQQGGPPLHF
TRBV5-8	TRBJ2-1	CASSLEGVKVF